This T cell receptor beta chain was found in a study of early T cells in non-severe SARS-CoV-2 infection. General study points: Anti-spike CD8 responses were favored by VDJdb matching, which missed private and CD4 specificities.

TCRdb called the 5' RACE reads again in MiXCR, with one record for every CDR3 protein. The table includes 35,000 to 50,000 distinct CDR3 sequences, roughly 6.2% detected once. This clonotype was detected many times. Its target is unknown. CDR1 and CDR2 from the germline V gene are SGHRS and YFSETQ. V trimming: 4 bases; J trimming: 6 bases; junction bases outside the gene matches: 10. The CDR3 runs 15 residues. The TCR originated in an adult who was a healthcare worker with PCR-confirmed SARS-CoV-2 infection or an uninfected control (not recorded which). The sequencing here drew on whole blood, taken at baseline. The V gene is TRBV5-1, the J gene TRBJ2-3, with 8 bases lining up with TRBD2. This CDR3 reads CASSQAFGGADTQYF. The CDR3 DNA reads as TGCGCCAGCAGCCAAGCTTTCGGGGGGGCGGATACGCAGTATTTT. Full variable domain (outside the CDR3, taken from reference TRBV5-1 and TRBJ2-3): KAGVTQTPRYLIKTRGQQVTLSCSPISGHRSVSWYQQTPGQGLQFLFEYFSETQRNKGNFPGRFSGRQFSNSRSEMNVSTLELGDSALYLCASSQAFGGADTQYFGPGTRLTVL.